A single sample is the source of the 21 T cell receptor beta chains below, sequenced in a study of T-cell reconstitution after alpha-beta-depleted transplantation in children. During its preparation, the TCRbeta library received unique molecular identifiers. MiXCR, run by TCRdb on the PCR reads, gives a single entry per CDR3 protein. The sample records over 150,000 distinct CDR3 sequences, more than 14% being singletons. The sequencing here drew on PBMCs from the stem cell graft donor, taken from the stem cell graft. The receptor set was obtained from a human donor who donated a stem cell graft to a child with acute lymphoblastic leukemia.

Worth noting for this clonotype: A read error is possible here, since a much larger clone lies one base away. This chain connects TRBV6-5 to TRBJ1-1, with 7 bases lining up with TRBD1. The CDR3 extends over 16 amino acids. The germline V gene encodes CDR1 MNHEY and CDR2 SVGAGI. The CDR3 loop is CAGSWGTAYMNTEAFF. DNA for the CDR3: TGTGCCGGCAGTTGGGGGACAGCGTACATGAACACTGAAGCTTTCTTT.

This clonotype was picked up many times. CDR3 amino acids: CASKENTGELFF. DNA for the CDR3: TGCGCCAGCAAAGAGAACACCGGGGAGCTGTTTTTT. The chain uses TRBV5-1 and TRBJ2-2; D is undetermined. Germline CDR1 and CDR2: SGHRS and YFSETQ. The V and J ends lost 6 bases and 1 base respectively, with 4 bases between them. The CDR3 spans 12 residues. Complete variable domain (other parts from reference TRBV5-1 and TRBJ2-2): KAGVTQTPRYLIKTRGQQVTLSCSPISGHRSVSWYQQTPGQGLQFLFEYFSETQRNKGNFPGRFSGRQFSNSRSEMNVSTLELGDSALYLCASKENTGELFFGEGSRLTVL.

There are a few counts of this clonotype. V gene TRBV5-1 combines with J gene TRBJ1-6; TRBD1 is a possible D gene (6 bases). The CDR3 consists of 15 residues. The V gene's germline CDR1 is SGHRS and CDR2 YFSETQ. Trimming shortened V by 6 bases and J by 9 bases, and 19 bases separated the two germline ends. CDR3: CASTNVGGEGSPLHF. Written as DNA, the CDR3 is TGCGCCAGCACCAACGTGGGGGGCGAAGGTTCACCCCTCCACTTT.

The table lists this clonotype with many counts. V gene TRBV25-1 combines with J gene TRBJ1-1; 7 bases map to TRBD1. Per the germline V gene, CDR1 is MGHDK and CDR2 is SYGVNS. The CDR3 loop spans 14 amino acids. The junction had 4 bases not matched to a gene; V was cut back by 1 base and J by 5 bases. CDR3 region: CASSESGGGTEAFF. CDR3 nucleotide sequence: TGTGCCAGCAGTGAATCAGGGGGAGGGACTGAAGCTTTCTTT.

This clonotype was detected a few times. V is TRBV7-2 and J is TRBJ1-6, with D maybe TRBD1 (6 bases). CDR1 and CDR2 from the germline V gene are SGHTA and FQGNSA. The CDR3 spans 14 residues. V dropped 2 bases and J dropped 7 bases, with 9 bases sitting between them. CDR3 in amino acids: CASSLSTGNSPLHF. CDR3 sequence (DNA): TGTGCCAGCAGCTTAAGTACAGGGAATTCACCCCTCCACTTT.

J is TRBJ1-3 and V is TRBV6-1, with D hard to call. The V and J ends lost 5 bases and 4 bases respectively, with 15 bases between them. Germline CDR1 MNHNS, CDR2 SASEGT. The CDR3 sequence is 15 residues long. The CDR3 loop reads CASSSEAPIGNTIYF. DNA for the CDR3: TGTGCCAGCAGTAGTGAGGCCCCCATCGGAAACACCATATATTTT.

The sample holds many counts of this clonotype. This chain joins TRBV5-5 and TRBJ2-1, with 11 bases matching TRBD2. V shed 2 bases and J 8 bases; nucleotides not matched to a gene: 6. There are 15 residues in the CDR3. The germline V gene has CDR1 SGHKS and CDR2 YYEKEE (reference sequence). CDR3 DNA sequence: TGTGCCAGCAGCTTAACTAGCGGGAGTTTCTATGAGCAGTTCTTC. This codes for CASSLTSGSFYEQFF.

The chain has TRBV20-1 and TRBJ2-7; D remains ambiguous. Germline CDR1 reads DFQATT; CDR2 reads SNEGSKA (reference sequence). V lost 0 bases, J lost 4 bases, and 10 bases lay in between. The CDR3 is made up of 13 amino acids. CDR3 nucleotides: TGCAGTGCTAGAGAGGCGCAGCCTTACGAGCAGTACTTC. This codes for CSAREAQPYEQYF.

This clonotype has a count of ten or more. The chain joins TRBV20-1 to TRBJ1-6; D is uncertain. The V and J ends lost 0 bases and 7 bases respectively, with 4 bases between them. This CDR3 has 12 residues. The germline V gene encodes CDR1 DFQATT and CDR2 SNEGSKA (reference sequence). The CDR3 region is CSARDRNSPLHF. The CDR3 region has the DNA TGCAGTGCTAGAGATCGGAATTCACCCCTCCACTTT.

This clonotype turned up a few times. This rearrangement joins TRBV20-1 to TRBJ1-1; the D is unclear. Between the trimmed V and J ends, which lost 2 bases and 0 bases, there was a span of 1 base. CDR3 length equals 11 residues. Germline CDR1 DFQATT, CDR2 SNEGSKA (reference sequence). CDR3 nucleotide sequence: TGCAGTGCTAGACTGAACACTGAAGCTTTCTTT. Translating it yields CSARLNTEAFF.

This clonotype was seen many times. The genes are TRBV20-1 and TRBJ1-2, with D perhaps TRBD1 (5 bases). Germline V gives CDR1 DFQATT, CDR2 SNEGSKA (reference sequence). The CDR3 has 12 amino acids. V lost 3 bases, J lost 5 bases, and 10 bases lay in between. Written as DNA, the CDR3 is TGCAGTGCTAGTGCAGGGCGGTATGGCTACACCTTC. Encoded protein: CSASAGRYGYTF.

This clonotype has ten or more counts. The chain employs TRBV5-1 and TRBJ2-4, with a weak D call TRBD1 (6 bases). The V gene lost 5 bases and the J gene lost 8 bases, with 17 bases spanning the gap. Per germline, CDR1 SGHRS and CDR2 YFSETQ. The CDR3 extends over 14 amino acids. The DNA of the CDR3 is TGCGCCAGCAGGGCGGTTGGGGGCTTGGACATTCAGTACTTC. Translated: CASRAVGGLDIQYF.

The gene calls are TRBV6-5 and TRBJ1-1, with D uncertain. The CDR3 is 14 residues long. Trimming took 0 bases from V and 1 from J, leaving 6 bases between them. Germline V gene data show CDR1 as MNHEY and CDR2 as SVGAGI. CDR3 region: CASSYSSRNTEAFF. The CDR3 bases are TGTGCCAGCAGTTACTCGAGTAGGAACACTGAAGCTTTCTTT.

This clonotype occurred many times. The genes are TRBV7-9 and TRBJ2-7; TRBD2 matches 7 bases. The CDR3 has 15 amino acids. Germline values: CDR1 SEHNR, CDR2 FQNEAQ (reference sequence). V dropped 6 bases and J dropped 2; count of bases not matched to a gene: 10. CDR3 sequence: CASSRRGAGAYEQYF. The CDR3 DNA reads TGTGCCAGCAGTCGGCGGGGCGCGGGGGCCTACGAGCAGTACTTC. Full variable domain (missing parts from reference TRBV7-9 and TRBJ2-7): DTGVSQNPRHKITKRGQNVTFRCDPISEHNRLYWYRQTLGQGPEFLTYFQNEAQLEKSRLLSDRFSAERPKGSFSTLEIQRTEQGDSAMYLCASSRRGAGAYEQYFGPGTRLTVT.

This clonotype has at least ten counts. The chain employs TRBV7-2 and TRBJ2-7; TRBD2 matches 7 bases. CDR3 length: 16 amino acids. The V and J ends lost 8 bases and 3 bases, in that order; junction bases with no gene match: 16. Germline CDR1 and CDR2: SGHTA and FQGNSA. CDR3 coding DNA: TGTGCCAGCCCACCACCCGGGAGCGGGAAGCTCTACGAGCAGTACTTC. Protein: CASPPPGSGKLYEQYF.

V is TRBV6-5 and J is TRBJ1-1; D ambiguous. The CDR3 spans 15 residues. Trimming shortened V by 4 bases and J by 3 bases, and 15 bases separated the two germline ends. The germline gives CDR1 MNHEY, CDR2 SVGAGI. CDR3 nucleotide sequence: TGTGCCAGCAGTTGGGGTTTTTTGCGGTACACTGAAGCTTTCTTT. Translating it yields CASSWGFLRYTEAFF.

In its sample, this clonotype was seen many times. CDR3 in amino acids: CASSLRGSVSSYEQYF. The CDR3 DNA reads TGCGCCAGCAGCTTGAGGGGTAGCGTTAGCTCCTACGAGCAGTACTTC. The chain couples TRBV5-1 to TRBJ2-7; D possibly matches TRBD1 or TRBD2 (5 bases each). In germline, CDR1 is SGHRS, CDR2 YFSETQ. There are 16 residues in the CDR3. Trimming shortened V by 1 base and J by 0 bases, and 14 bases separated the two germline ends.

This clonotype was counted ten times or more. The chain uses TRBV20-1 and TRBJ1-5; no firm D call. Trimming left V 7 bases short and J 12 bases short, with 16 bases between. The germline V gene encodes CDR1 DFQATT and CDR2 SNEGSKA (reference sequence). The CDR3 spans 11 residues. CDR3 region: CSVGIVEGQHF. The CDR3 DNA reads TGCAGTGTTGGGATTGTAGAGGGCCAGCATTTT.

This clonotype was observed at least ten times. The chain combines TRBV12-3 or TRBV12-4 with TRBJ1-1; D call uncertain. Trimming removed 5 bases from V and 11 bases from J, with 21 bases in between. The CDR3 consists of 14 residues. CDR3 in amino acids: CASSQHSNSGLAFF. The CDR3 DNA reads as TGTGCCAGCAGTCAACATTCTAACAGCGGATTGGCTTTCTTT.

In this sample, this clonotype turned up many times. The chain links TRBV12-3 or TRBV12-4 to TRBJ2-2; 9 bases are shared with TRBD2. After removal of 3 bases from V and 6 bases from J, the junction contained 5 bases not matched to a gene. The CDR3 loop spans 15 amino acids. CDR3 coding DNA: TGTGCCAGCAGTTTGCGGCGGGAGGGACCCGGGGAGCTGTTTTTT. Encoded protein: CASSLRREGPGELFF.

This chain links TRBV11-1 with TRBJ2-6; the match to TRBD2 covers 9 bases. The CDR3 consists of 20 residues. Germline V gives CDR1 SGHAT, CDR2 FQDESV (reference sequence). Unmatched junction bases numbered 13, after V lost 4 bases and J lost 0 bases. The CDR3 loop reads CASSSGLDSGRYSGANVLTF. The CDR3 region has the DNA TGTGCCAGCAGCTCCGGTCTGGATAGCGGGAGATACTCTGGGGCCAACGTCCTGACTTTC.